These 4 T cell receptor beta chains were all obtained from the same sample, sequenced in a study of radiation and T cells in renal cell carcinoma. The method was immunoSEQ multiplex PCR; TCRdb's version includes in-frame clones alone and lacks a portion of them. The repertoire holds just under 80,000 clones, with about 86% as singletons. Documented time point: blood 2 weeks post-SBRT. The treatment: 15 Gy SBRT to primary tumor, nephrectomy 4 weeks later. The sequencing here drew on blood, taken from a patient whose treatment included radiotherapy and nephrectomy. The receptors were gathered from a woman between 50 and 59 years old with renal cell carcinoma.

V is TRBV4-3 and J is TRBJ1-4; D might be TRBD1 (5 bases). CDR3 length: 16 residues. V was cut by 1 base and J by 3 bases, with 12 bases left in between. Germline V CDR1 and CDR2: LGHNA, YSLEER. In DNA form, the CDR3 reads TGCGCCAGCAGCCAAGGTACGGGGGTAGCTAATGAAAAACTGTTTTTT. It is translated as CASSQGTGVANEKLFF.

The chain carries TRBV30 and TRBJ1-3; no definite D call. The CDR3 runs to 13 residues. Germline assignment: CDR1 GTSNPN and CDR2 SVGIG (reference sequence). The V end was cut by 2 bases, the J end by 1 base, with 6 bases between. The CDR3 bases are TGTGCCTGGAGTACTGATTCTGGAAACACCATATATTTT. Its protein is CAWSTDSGNTIYF.

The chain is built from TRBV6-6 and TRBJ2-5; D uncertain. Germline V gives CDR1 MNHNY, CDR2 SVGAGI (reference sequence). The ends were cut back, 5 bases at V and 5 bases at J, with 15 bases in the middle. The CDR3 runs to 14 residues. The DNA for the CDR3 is TGTGCCAGCAGTACACCGGGCCTCTCGGAGACCCAGTACTTC. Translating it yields CASSTPGLSETQYF.

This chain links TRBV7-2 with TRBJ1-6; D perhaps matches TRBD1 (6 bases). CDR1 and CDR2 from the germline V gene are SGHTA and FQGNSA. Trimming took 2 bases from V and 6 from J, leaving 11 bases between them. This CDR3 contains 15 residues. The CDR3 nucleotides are TGTGCCAGCAGCTTAATTGGGACATCTAATTCACCCCTCCACTTT. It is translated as CASSLIGTSNSPLHF.